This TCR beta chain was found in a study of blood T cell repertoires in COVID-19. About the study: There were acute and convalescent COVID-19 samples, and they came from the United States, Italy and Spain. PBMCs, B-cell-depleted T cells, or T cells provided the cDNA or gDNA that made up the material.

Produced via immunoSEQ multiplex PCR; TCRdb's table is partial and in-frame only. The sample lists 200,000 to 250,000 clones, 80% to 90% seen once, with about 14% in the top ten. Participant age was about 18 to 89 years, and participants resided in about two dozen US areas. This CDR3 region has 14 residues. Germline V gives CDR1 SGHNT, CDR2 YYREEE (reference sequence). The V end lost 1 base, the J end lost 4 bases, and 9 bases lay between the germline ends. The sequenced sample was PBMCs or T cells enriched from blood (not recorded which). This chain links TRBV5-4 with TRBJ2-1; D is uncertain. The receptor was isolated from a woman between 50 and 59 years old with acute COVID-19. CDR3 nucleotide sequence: TGTGCCAGCAGCTTGTTAACAGATTACAATGAGCAGTTCTTC. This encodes CASSLLTDYNEQFF.